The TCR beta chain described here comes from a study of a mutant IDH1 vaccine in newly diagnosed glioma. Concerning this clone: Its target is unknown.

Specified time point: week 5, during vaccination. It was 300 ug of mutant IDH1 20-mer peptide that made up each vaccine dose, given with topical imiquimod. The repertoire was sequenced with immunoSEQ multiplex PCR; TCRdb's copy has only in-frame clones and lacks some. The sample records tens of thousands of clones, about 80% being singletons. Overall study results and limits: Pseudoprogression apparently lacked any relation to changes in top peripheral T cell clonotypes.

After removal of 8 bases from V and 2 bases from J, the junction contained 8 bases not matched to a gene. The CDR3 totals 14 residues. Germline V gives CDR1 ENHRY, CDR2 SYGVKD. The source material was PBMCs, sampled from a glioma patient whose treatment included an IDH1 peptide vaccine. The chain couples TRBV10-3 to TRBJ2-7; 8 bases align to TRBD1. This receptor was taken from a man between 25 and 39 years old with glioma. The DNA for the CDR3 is TGTGCCATCCGGAGGGGACAGGAAGCCTACGAGCAGTACTTC. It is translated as CAIRRGQEAYEQYF.